This TCR beta chain derives from a study of blood T cell repertoires in COVID-19 (dated by TCRdb to between 2020 and 2021). In the study overall: Collaborator samples came from the United States, Italy and Spain and covered acute and convalescent phases of COVID-19. The material from the prospective study consisted of cDNA or gDNA derived from T cells, B-cell-depleted T cells, or PBMCs. Deeply sampled blood TCRbeta repertoires from subjects exposed to, actively infected with, or recovered from COVID-19 were included in the dataset. The repertoires were released in a freely available public database meant as a resource for research on the immune response to SARS-CoV-2. The samples were drawn from two sources: the first 160 participants of the ongoing ImmuneRACE study, and over 950 subjects contributed by 6 global collaborators. Sample metadata almost always included a de-identified subject ID, COVID-19 status, age in years and sex. HLA class I and class II types, where available, came from metadata supplied by the sample provider rather than from assay-based typing.

Participants in the prospective study were aged roughly 18 to 95 years, lived in some 24 United States geographic areas, and enrolled through a virtual design. Cohort assignment in the prospective study relied on participant-reported clinical history from a screening survey and a study questionnaire. Recovered participants in ImmuneRACE Cohort 3 were defined as having two consecutive negative NP/OP PCR tests, clearance from a healthcare professional, or resolution of symptoms. In the prospective study, mobile phlebotomists collected whole blood, serum and a nasopharyngeal or oropharyngeal swab from each participant. Over a 2-month period, participants in the prospective study had the option of providing additional blood draws and questionnaires. Before DNA extraction, blood samples from the prospective study were shipped at room temperature or frozen. The immunoSEQ Assay, a bias-controlled multiplex PCR, was used to amplify TCRbeta CDR3 regions from genomic DNA. The original pipeline was this. Within the assay, amplification of reference gene primers was used to estimate how many nucleated cells each sample contained. To quantify the absolute abundance of each unique TCRbeta CDR3 rearrangement, sequence reads were collapsed and filtered. For each sample, productive Simpson clonality was calculated by taking the square root of Simpson's diversity index across productive rearrangements. The table was pulled from immuneACCESS by TCRdb, which kept in-frame rearrangements only. Such tables lose some clones; where checked, under half of the loss comes from unresolved V genes, and the rest has no known cause. Clone size and the V and J calls come from that table; the DNA yielded D and trimming. The sample includes roughly 190,000 clones, with about nine tenths observed a single time. The top ten clonotypes cover approximately 2% of the sample.

The paper as a whole reports these results and caveats: Clinical and demographic metadata were provided uncurated, with the amount varying by source and participant.

This clone was observed once. What this receptor recognizes is not known. The sample holds no much larger clone one base away, and base qualities are not on file. This sequence originates from a young woman who had recovered from COVID-19. The sample comprised PBMCs or T cells enriched from blood (not recorded which).

The CDR3 protein sequence reads: CASSQDSGGYGYTF. The DNA sequence is as follows: TGTGCCAGCAGCCAAGATTCCGGGGGCTATGGCTACACCTTC. The chain employs TRBV14 and TRBJ1-2, and the D gene may be TRBD1, 5 bases matching. V gives up 0 bases and J gives up 4 bases, and the segment between their germline ends measures 9 bases. CDR1 and CDR2 are read off the germline V gene as SGHDN and FVKESK. From its cysteine to its phenylalanine, the CDR3 spans 14 amino acids. Of the read, only the CDR3 DNA is kept; its 42 bases are in frame from base 1.